This record concerns one T cell receptor beta chain sequence. This receptor's antigen is unknown. The sample holds no much larger clone one base away, and base qualities are not on file. Amplification of TCR beta CDR3 regions was carried out from RNA transcripts. For the first round of RT-PCR on the TCR CDR3, the HTBI primer set was used together with the Qiagen OneStep RT-PCR kit. The libraries were constructed in a second round of multiplex PCR and then size-selected and purified. Libraries were sequenced paired-end with 100 bp reads on an Illumina HiSeq2000. The source study handled its data this way. SOAPnuke was used to process the raw data, with reads discarded if the reads contained adapters or uncalled bases, had a mean Phred below 15, or lacked an exact constant-primer or identifier match. High-quality paired reads were merged using COPE v1.2.5, and each unique nucleotide sequence was defined as a clonotype. Clonotypes were aligned to IMGT TRBV, TRBD and TRBJ reference segments using MiTCR v1.1. The analysis was restricted to V-J combinations with a frequency above 0.0001, which together covered approximately 99% of the repertoires. The TCS score was defined as the ratio of F50 (clonal expansion) to E x V (chaos), calculated using BLOSUM62-based TCRdist between CDR3 peptides within each V-J. Welch's t-statistics and random forest reduced fewer than 550 V-J features to roughly 13, which were used in a naive Bayes classifier (R e1071). TCRdb trimmed the raw reads at Q25, called clones with MiXCR and kept productive beta chains. Rows are combined by CDR3 protein, so each entry shows the most common genes and DNA. What appears here as the V and J calls and clone size reflects TCRdb's work, not the paper's. This sample gives around 600,000 distinct CDR3 sequences in total; about 14% of them show up just once. The ten largest clonotypes hold approximately 12% of the sample.

Ophthalmopathy patients had moderately to severely active disease, Clinical Activity Score of at least 3, NOSPECS grade of at least 4, and duration under 3 months. Patients with uncontrolled infections, other autoimmune diseases, pregnancy or lactation were excluded. Diagnoses were based on clinical symptoms, serum thyroxine and TRAb, thyroid ultrasound and orbital computed tomography. PBMCs were isolated from 7.5 to 10 ml of fresh peripheral blood by Ficoll-Paque density gradient centrifugation. Total RNA was extracted using Trizol reagent, and RNA quality was assessed on an Agilent 2100 Bioanalyzer. The data were taken from a study of T cells in Graves' hyperthyroidism and ophthalmopathy (dated by TCRdb to about 2019). Describing the broader study: Peripheral blood samples were taken at the time of initial diagnosis, prior to any treatment. TCR Vbeta CDR3 sequencing of approximately 140 peripheral blood samples (43 ophthalmopathy, around 80 hyperthyroidism and some 17 progressor patients) is reported in the paper. Prospective prediction of ophthalmopathy was tested in an independent validation cohort consisting of 18 hyperthyroidism patients and around 17 patients who later progressed to ophthalmopathy. In more than 5 Graves' hyperthyroidism patients, the study also compared T-cell repertoires from thyroid tissue with T-cell repertoires from blood. A discovery cohort of about 100 patients, roughly 45 with Graves' ophthalmopathy and fewer than 65 with stable Graves' hyperthyroidism, was used to find distinguishing TCR V-J signatures. Once sampling was done, hyperthyroidism patients were given methimazole at a starting dose of 30 mg daily, whereas ophthalmopathy patients were given high-dose intravenous methylprednisolone. The approximately 100 discovery patients were randomly divided into training and test sets at a 7:3 ratio. General study outcomes and caveats: Blood samples also contained most of the expanded thyroid clonotypes (frequency above 0.001), which suggests that blood repertoires may reflect thyroid immune responses. During validation, the model predicted progression to ophthalmopathy a median of around 6 months ahead of onset, with almost 71% sensitivity and 72% to 85% specificity. In cross-validation, a model built on a 13 V-J signature told ophthalmopathy apart from stable hyperthyroidism with roughly 87% sensitivity and about 81% specificity, and in testing the same model reached 80%/75%. Sample size was not statistically predetermined, and investigators were not blinded to group allocation.

CDR1 and CDR2 are drawn from the germline V gene: MNHEY, SVGEGT. V loses 0 bases of germline sequence and J loses 6 bases, and the interval between the two ends is 12 bases. Including the terminal cysteine and phenylalanine, the CDR3 comprises 14 residues. Only CDR3 DNA is held: 42 bases, read in frame from base 1. The rearrangement combines TRBV6-2 or TRBV6-3 with TRBJ2-7; the D gene identity is not certain. The TCR comes from a woman aged 45-59 years with Graves' ophthalmopathy. Specimen: blood. The CDR3 reads as follows: CASSYSGSGREQYF. The bases read TGTGCCAGCAGTTACTCAGGATCCGGGCGCGAGCAGTACTTC.